The 2 T cell receptor beta chains below were found in one sample sequenced in a study of blood T cells in healthy people across ages. For the second PCR, which ran for 7 to 11 cycles, a sample-barcoded 5' primer and a J-beta primer mix were used. TCRdb passed the 5' RACE reads through MiXCR, listing each CDR3 protein once. The profile shows about 580,000 distinct CDR3 sequences, under 55% of them singletons. The source material was blood. These receptors were taken from an elderly man in good health.

The chain is built from TRBV7-6 and TRBJ2-1; no clear D. Trimming left V 5 bases short and J 0 bases short, with 14 bases between. The CDR3 is 16 residues long. Germline lookup yields CDR1 SGHVS and CDR2 FNYEAQ. CDR3 region: CASSPGSVSSYNEQFF. CDR3 DNA sequence: TGTGCCAGCAGCCCGGGCAGCGTTAGCTCCTACAATGAGCAGTTCTTC.

This clonotype was found once. V gene TRBV6-2 or TRBV6-3 combines with J gene TRBJ2-1; tentative D call: TRBD2 (5 bases). Germline values: CDR1 MNHEY, CDR2 SVGEGT. The CDR3 is 11 amino acids. V was clipped by 8 bases and J by 15 bases, with 17 bases between them. CDR3 amino acids: CASADPGTVFF. CDR3 sequence (DNA): TGTGCCAGCGCTGATCCGGGAACGGTGTTCTTC.